This is a list of T cell receptor beta chains from one sample in a study of T cell responses to AZD1222 COVID-19 vaccine. Sequencing was performed with immunoSEQ multiplex PCR; in TCRdb, only in-frame clones are kept and a portion is missing. The table lists under 150,000 clones, roughly 90% of them singletons. This specimen consisted of peripheral blood, obtained 28 days after the second AZD1222 dose. Source of these receptors: an adult who received the AZD1222 COVID-19 vaccine. Each CDR3 is given with its conserved first and last residue. A D gene is named only where the DNA matches it firmly. Expanded clones get a size class; other rows say once, few or many, or leave the size out.

J gene: TRBJ2-5
V gene: TRBV7-9
D gene: TRBD2
clone size: -
CDR3 DNA: TGTGCCAGCAGCTTAGGGAGGCTTAGCGGGGTTCAAGAGACCCAGTACTTC
CDR3 protein: CASSLGRLSGVQETQYF

J gene: TRBJ2-2
V gene: TRBV4-1
D gene: -
clone size: -
CDR3 DNA: TGCGCCAGCAGCCAAGGCGTCTTCAGGTTTACCGGGGAGCTGTTTTTT
CDR3 protein: CASSQGVFRFTGELFF

J gene: TRBJ1-1
V gene: TRBV7-2
D gene: -
clone size: -
CDR3 DNA: TGTGCCAGCAGTGGGCAGGCCCAAATGAACACTGAAGCTTTCTTT
CDR3 protein: CASSGQAQMNTEAFF

J gene: TRBJ2-7
V gene: TRBV14
D gene: -
clone size: -
CDR3 DNA: TGTGCCAGCAGCCAAGTGTTAGGGGGTTCCTACGAGCAGTACTTC
CDR3 protein: CASSQVLGGSYEQYF

J gene: TRBJ1-4
V gene: TRBV11-2
D gene: TRBD1
clone size: few
CDR3 DNA: TGTGCCAGCAGCTTAACTCTTACAGGGGGCGGTGAAAAACTGTTTTTT
CDR3 protein: CASSLTLTGGGEKLFF

J gene: TRBJ1-1
V gene: TRBV14
D gene: -
clone size: -
CDR3 DNA: TGTGCCAGCAGTGCGCAGGTGAACACTGAAGCTTTCTTT
CDR3 protein: CASSAQVNTEAFF

J gene: TRBJ1-6
V gene: TRBV18
D gene: -
clone size: -
CDR3 DNA: TGTGCCAGCAAGTACCGGGACACTAATTCACCCCTCCACTTT
CDR3 protein: CASKYRDTNSPLHF

J gene: TRBJ1-6
V gene: TRBV27
D gene: TRBD1
clone size: -
CDR3 DNA: TGTGCCAGCAGTTGGGGACAGGGGAGGAATTCACCCCTCCACTTT
CDR3 protein: CASSWGQGRNSPLHF

J gene: TRBJ1-3
V gene: TRBV11-2
D gene: -
clone size: -
CDR3 DNA: TGTGCCAGCAGTTTTAATTCGATCTCTGGAAACACCATATATTTT
CDR3 protein: CASSFNSISGNTIYF

J gene: TRBJ2-7
V gene: TRBV3-1/TRBV3-2
D gene: -
clone size: -
CDR3 DNA: TGTGCCAGCAGCCAATTGGGGGTTTCCGAGCAGTACTTC
CDR3 protein: CASSQLGVSEQYF

J gene: TRBJ1-6
V gene: TRBV30
D gene: -
clone size: -
CDR3 DNA: TGTGCCGGACGATGGCTACAGGGAATTCAATCACCCCTCCACTTT
CDR3 protein: CAGRWLQGIQSPLHF

J gene: TRBJ1-2
V gene: TRBV5-4
D gene: -
clone size: -
CDR3 DNA: TGTGCCAGCAGCAGAGGTCCGGGAGACTATGGCTACACCTTC
CDR3 protein: CASSRGPGDYGYTF

J gene: TRBJ2-2
V gene: TRBV7-2
D gene: -
clone size: -
CDR3 DNA: TGTGCCAGCAGCTTAGCTGGGACAGGGGAGCTGTTTTTT
CDR3 protein: CASSLAGTGELFF

J gene: TRBJ2-7
V gene: TRBV11-2
D gene: -
clone size: -
CDR3 DNA: TGTGCCAGCAGCTTAGATATCACAGGGACGGACGAGCAGTACTTC
CDR3 protein: CASSLDITGTDEQYF

J gene: TRBJ1-1
V gene: TRBV5-8
D gene: -
clone size: few
CDR3 DNA: TGTGCCAGCAGCTTGGCCCCCCGGCGGCGGGTGAACACTGAAGCTTTCTTT
CDR3 protein: CASSLAPRRRVNTEAFF

J gene: TRBJ2-3
V gene: TRBV6-5
D gene: TRBD2
clone size: -
CDR3 DNA: TGTGCCAGCAGATCGACTAGCGGGTCAGATACGCAGTATTTT
CDR3 protein: CASRSTSGSDTQYF

J gene: TRBJ2-2
V gene: TRBV19
D gene: -
clone size: -
CDR3 DNA: TGTGCCAGCCAAGCGACAGCCCAAGGCGGGGAGCTGTTTTTT
CDR3 protein: CASQATAQGGELFF

J gene: TRBJ1-2
V gene: TRBV7-2
D gene: TRBD1
clone size: -
CDR3 DNA: TGTGCCAGCAGCCCCGGACAGGGCAACTATGGCTACACCTTC
CDR3 protein: CASSPGQGNYGYTF

J gene: TRBJ1-1
V gene: TRBV9
D gene: -
clone size: -
CDR3 DNA: TGTGCCAGCAGCGTAGAAGGGCCCTGGGGATACACTGAAGCTTTCTTT
CDR3 protein: CASSVEGPWGYTEAFF

J gene: TRBJ2-1
V gene: TRBV11-2
D gene: TRBD1
clone size: -
CDR3 DNA: TGTGCCAGCAGCTTATTCTACCGGGACAGGGGACGGAATGAGCAGTTCTTC
CDR3 protein: CASSLFYRDRGRNEQFF

J gene: TRBJ1-1
V gene: TRBV7-9
D gene: -
clone size: -
CDR3 DNA: TGTGCCAGCAGCTTAGTCGGCTCATCTGAAGCTTTCTTT
CDR3 protein: CASSLVGSSEAFF

J gene: TRBJ1-1
V gene: TRBV5-4
D gene: -
clone size: -
CDR3 DNA: TGTGCCAGCAGCCGGGACACCTCCTTGAGGGCTGAAGCTTTCTTT
CDR3 protein: CASSRDTSLRAEAFF

J gene: TRBJ1-1
V gene: TRBV7-3
D gene: -
clone size: -
CDR3 DNA: TGTGCCAGCAGCTTAAACAGGGCTCTGAACACTGAAGCTTTCTTT
CDR3 protein: CASSLNRALNTEAFF

J gene: TRBJ2-1
V gene: TRBV15
D gene: -
clone size: -
CDR3 DNA: TGTGCCACCAGCAGAGATCAGACGGGCCATGGTGAGCAGTTCTTC
CDR3 protein: CATSRDQTGHGEQFF

J gene: TRBJ2-3
V gene: TRBV5-1
D gene: -
clone size: -
CDR3 DNA: TGCGCCAGTCATCACGAAGGGGGCGGGAATACGCAGTATTTT
CDR3 protein: CASHHEGGGNTQYF

J gene: TRBJ2-3
V gene: TRBV7-9
D gene: TRBD1
clone size: -
CDR3 DNA: TGTGCCAGCAGCACTGGGGACAGGGTAGGGCCAGATACGCAGTATTTT
CDR3 protein: CASSTGDRVGPDTQYF

J gene: TRBJ1-5
V gene: TRBV7-8
D gene: -
clone size: -
CDR3 DNA: TGTGCCAGCAGCTTAGCGGCAGGTTCTAATCAGCCCCAGCATTTT
CDR3 protein: CASSLAAGSNQPQHF

J gene: TRBJ1-2
V gene: TRBV9
D gene: -
clone size: -
CDR3 DNA: TGTGCCAGCAGCAACTATGGCTACACCTTC
CDR3 protein: CASSNYGYTF

J gene: TRBJ2-3
V gene: TRBV7-2
D gene: TRBD1
clone size: -
CDR3 DNA: TGTGCCAGCAGCTTAGTGGGACAGGGGCTTGATACGCAGTATTTT
CDR3 protein: CASSLVGQGLDTQYF

J gene: TRBJ1-2
V gene: TRBV11-2
D gene: TRBD1
clone size: -
CDR3 DNA: TGTGCCAGCAGCCTCGGGACAGGCGATGGCTACACCTTC
CDR3 protein: CASSLGTGDGYTF

J gene: TRBJ1-2
V gene: TRBV6-5
D gene: -
clone size: -
CDR3 DNA: TGTGCCAGCAGCCCCGGGAGGGAGAGTAGCTATGGCTACACCTTC
CDR3 protein: CASSPGRESSYGYTF

J gene: TRBJ1-3
V gene: TRBV30
D gene: -
clone size: -
CDR3 DNA: TGTGCCTGGAGTGACTTCGTTGGCCGAAACACCATATATTTT
CDR3 protein: CAWSDFVGRNTIYF

J gene: TRBJ2-5
V gene: TRBV18
D gene: -
clone size: once
CDR3 DNA: TGTGCCAGCTCACCGTGGGGCGGCCCCTCGGGGGAGACCCAGTACTTC
CDR3 protein: CASSPWGGPSGETQYF

J gene: TRBJ1-5
V gene: TRBV28
D gene: -
clone size: -
CDR3 DNA: TGTGCCATCCGGGCCGGGGCCAGACAGCCCCAGCATTTT
CDR3 protein: CAIRAGARQPQHF

J gene: TRBJ1-2
V gene: TRBV5-8
D gene: TRBD1
clone size: -
CDR3 DNA: TGTGCCAGCAGCTTAGGACAGGGGGACGGCTACACCTTC
CDR3 protein: CASSLGQGDGYTF

J gene: TRBJ1-1
V gene: TRBV7-3
D gene: TRBD1
clone size: few
CDR3 DNA: TGTGCCAGCAGCTTACGAGGACAGGATGAAGCTTTCTTT
CDR3 protein: CASSLRGQDEAFF

J gene: TRBJ2-2
V gene: TRBV3-1/TRBV3-2
D gene: -
clone size: -
CDR3 DNA: TGTGCCAGCAGCCATTTCGGGGAGCTGTTTTTT
CDR3 protein: CASSHFGELFF

J gene: TRBJ1-6
V gene: TRBV30
D gene: -
clone size: -
CDR3 DNA: TGTGCCTGGAGTCCGGGGGGCGCGGGGAATTCACCCCTCCACTTT
CDR3 protein: CAWSPGGAGNSPLHF

J gene: TRBJ1-3
V gene: TRBV5-1
D gene: -
clone size: -
CDR3 DNA: TGCGCCAGCAGCTTGGTATCCATCCCTGCCTCTGGAAACACCATATATTTT
CDR3 protein: CASSLVSIPASGNTIYF

J gene: TRBJ1-5
V gene: TRBV6-2/TRBV6-3
D gene: TRBD1
clone size: once
CDR3 DNA: TGTGCCAGCAGCCGTGACAGGGGCGGCAATCAGCCCCAGCATTTT
CDR3 protein: CASSRDRGGNQPQHF